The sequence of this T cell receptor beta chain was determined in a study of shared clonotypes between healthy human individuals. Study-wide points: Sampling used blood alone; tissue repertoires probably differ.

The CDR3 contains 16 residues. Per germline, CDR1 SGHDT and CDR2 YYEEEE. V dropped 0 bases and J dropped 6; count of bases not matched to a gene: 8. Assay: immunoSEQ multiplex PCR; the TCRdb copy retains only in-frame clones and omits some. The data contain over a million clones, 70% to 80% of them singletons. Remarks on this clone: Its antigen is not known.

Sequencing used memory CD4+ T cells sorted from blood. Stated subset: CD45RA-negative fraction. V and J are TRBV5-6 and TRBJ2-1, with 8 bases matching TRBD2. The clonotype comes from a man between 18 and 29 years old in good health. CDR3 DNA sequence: TGTGCCAGCAGCTTGGGTGGCGGGGGGCGGCTCAATGAGCAGTTCTTC. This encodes CASSLGGGGRLNEQFF.